This T cell receptor (beta chain) was retrieved from a study of cytotoxic CD8 clonotypes in ibrutinib-treated CLL (dated by TCRdb to 2020 to 2023). Some background on the complete study: The cohort had about a dozen relapsed/refractory and more than 14 treatment-naive patients; 17 were IGHV unmutated. Partial responses were observed in some 24 patients and complete responses in 2; after a median follow-up of 68 months, remission was maintained in about 15 patients and progression was observed in approximately twelve. The response samples were drawn at a median of approximately 12 months into treatment, with a range of roughly 6 to 36 months. An average of about 250,000 productive templates and 94,082 productive rearrangements was obtained per sample. Longitudinal samples were obtainable from about 30% of the roughly 90 participants in the trial. Cryopreserved peripheral blood mononuclear cells were obtained prior to treatment, at the time of response, and at either disease progression or sustained remission. All remission and progressive disease samples were collected while patients were still receiving ibrutinib. The paper as a whole reports these results and caveats: Sustained-remission and progressing patients did not have matched sampling times, and lymph node repertoires were not examined. Baseline clonality exceeded that of age-matched healthy donors and correlated strongly with circulating CD8+ T-cell counts. Clonality increased at ibrutinib response, stayed stable in sustained remission, and fell back toward baseline at progression. Public clonotypes were rare and either contracted or stayed stable during treatment, and the rise in clonality at ibrutinib response reflected the expansion of private clonotypes.

In the paper's terms, the time point label means: approximately 25 months on ibrutinib. Around 2 micrograms of genomic DNA were extracted from cryopreserved PBMCs for TCR beta library preparation. Longitudinal blood samples from CLL patients on ibrutinib monotherapy were analyzed using high-throughput TCR beta sequencing. The patients took part in an open-label, single-center phase 2 trial of ibrutinib monotherapy. The CDR3 contains 12 residues, cysteine and phenylalanine counted. The retained sequence is limited to the CDR3, 36 bases, with the frame set at the first base. V is shortened by 5 bases, J by 6 bases, and the region joining them spans 11 bases. The germline V gene encodes CDR1 MNHEY and CDR2 SVGAGI. With respect to this clone: Its antigen is not yet known. No much larger clonotype is one base removed from it; base qualities were not supplied.

On a MiSeq, deep resolution sequencing aimed for a depth between 1 in 1 million and 1 in 200,000 T cells, with each clonotype covered around 9.2x on average. TCR beta libraries were generated with the immunoSEQ hsTCRB Kit. The original pipeline was this. Data were analyzed with ImmunoSEQ Data Assistant and ImmunoSEQ Analyzer, with V, D and J genes assigned per IMGT definitions. Clonality, which ranges from 0 to 1, was calculated as one minus the normalized Shannon entropy of productive rearrangement frequencies. Only overrepresented clonotypes making up at least 0.05% of each patient's repertoire were included in the public clonotype analysis. Repertoires from roughly 13 age-matched healthy donors in immuneACCESS were used as clonality controls. The immuneACCESS repertoire file appears here via TCRdb, limited to in-frame rearrangements. These files lack a portion of the clones; in checked studies, under half of the deficit traces to unresolved V genes, and the cause of the others is not known. From that table come the V and J calls and clone size; the DNA was used to work out D and trimming. The sample table records approximately 210,000 clones; roughly 72% of these occur just once. The ten largest clones represent roughly 12% of the sample.

This TCR came from a human donor with chronic lymphocytic leukemia. The sequence is built from TRBV6-5 and TRBJ2-7; the D gene identity is not certain. The starting material was PBMCs, obtained after 24 months of ibrutinib treatment. The encoded CDR3 is CASSHWGSEQYF. The DNA sequence is as follows: TGTGCCAGCAGTCACTGGGGTTCCGAGCAGTACTTC.